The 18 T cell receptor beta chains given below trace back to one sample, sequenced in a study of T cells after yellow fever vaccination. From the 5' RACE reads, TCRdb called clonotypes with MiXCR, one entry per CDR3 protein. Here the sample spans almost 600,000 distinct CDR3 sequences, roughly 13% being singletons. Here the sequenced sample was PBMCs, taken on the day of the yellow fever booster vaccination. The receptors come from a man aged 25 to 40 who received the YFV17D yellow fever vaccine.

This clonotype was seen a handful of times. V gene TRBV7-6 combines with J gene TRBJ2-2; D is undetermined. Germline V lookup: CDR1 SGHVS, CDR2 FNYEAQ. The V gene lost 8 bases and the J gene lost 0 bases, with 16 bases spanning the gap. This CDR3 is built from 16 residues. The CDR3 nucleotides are TGTGCCAGCTCTCCGGTTGGTGCCACGAACACCGGGGAGCTGTTTTTT. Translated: CASSPVGATNTGELFF.

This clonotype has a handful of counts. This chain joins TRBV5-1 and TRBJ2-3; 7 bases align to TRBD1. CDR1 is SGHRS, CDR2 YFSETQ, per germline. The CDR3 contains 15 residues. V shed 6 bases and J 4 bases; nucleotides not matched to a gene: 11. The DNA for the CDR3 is TGCGCCAGCACCATTCCGGGACAGTTGGCAGATACGCAGTATTTT. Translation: CASTIPGQLADTQYF.

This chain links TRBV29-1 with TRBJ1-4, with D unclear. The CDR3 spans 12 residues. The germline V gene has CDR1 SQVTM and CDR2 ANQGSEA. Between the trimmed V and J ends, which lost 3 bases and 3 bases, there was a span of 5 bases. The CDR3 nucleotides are TGCAGCGTTGAGGGTCCTAATGAAAAACTGTTTTTT. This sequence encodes CSVEGPNEKLFF.

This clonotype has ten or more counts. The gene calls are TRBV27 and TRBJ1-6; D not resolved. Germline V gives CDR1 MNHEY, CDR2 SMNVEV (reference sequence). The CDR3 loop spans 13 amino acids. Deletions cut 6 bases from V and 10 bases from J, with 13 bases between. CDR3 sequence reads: CASSRAPSSPLHF. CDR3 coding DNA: TGTGCCAGCAGCCGCGCACCGTCCTCACCCCTCCACTTT.

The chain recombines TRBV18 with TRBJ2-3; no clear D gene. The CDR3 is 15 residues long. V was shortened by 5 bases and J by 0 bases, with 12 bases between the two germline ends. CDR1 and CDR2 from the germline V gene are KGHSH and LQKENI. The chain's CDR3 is CASSGLRTSTDTQYF. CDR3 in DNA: TGTGCCAGCTCAGGGCTTCGAACTAGCACAGATACGCAGTATTTT.

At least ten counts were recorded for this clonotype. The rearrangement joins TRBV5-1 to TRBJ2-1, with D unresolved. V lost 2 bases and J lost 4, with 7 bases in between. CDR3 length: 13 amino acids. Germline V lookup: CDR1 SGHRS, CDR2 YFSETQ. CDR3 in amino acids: CASSFGSYNEQFF. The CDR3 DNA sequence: TGCGCCAGCAGCTTTGGGTCGTACAATGAGCAGTTCTTC.

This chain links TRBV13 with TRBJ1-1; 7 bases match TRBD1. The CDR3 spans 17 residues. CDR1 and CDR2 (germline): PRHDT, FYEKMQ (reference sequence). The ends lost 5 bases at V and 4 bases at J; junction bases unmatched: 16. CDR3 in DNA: TGTGCCAGCAGCATTGGGCTCGACAGGGCCCTGCGCACTGAAGCTTTCTTT. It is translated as CASSIGLDRALRTEAFF.

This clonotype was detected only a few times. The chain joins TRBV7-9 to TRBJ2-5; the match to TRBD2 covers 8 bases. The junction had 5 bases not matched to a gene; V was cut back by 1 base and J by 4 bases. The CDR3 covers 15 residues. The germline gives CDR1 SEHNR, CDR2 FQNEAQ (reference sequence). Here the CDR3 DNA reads TGTGCCAGCAGCTTAGTTTCGGCGGGAGGAGAGACCCAGTACTTC. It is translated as CASSLVSAGGETQYF. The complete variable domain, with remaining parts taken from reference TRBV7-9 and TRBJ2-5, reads DTGVSQNPRHKITKRGQNVTFRCDPISEHNRLYWYRQTLGQGPEFLTYFQNEAQLEKSRLLSDRFSAERPKGSFSTLEIQRTEQGDSAMYLCASSLVSAGGETQYFGPGTRLLVL.

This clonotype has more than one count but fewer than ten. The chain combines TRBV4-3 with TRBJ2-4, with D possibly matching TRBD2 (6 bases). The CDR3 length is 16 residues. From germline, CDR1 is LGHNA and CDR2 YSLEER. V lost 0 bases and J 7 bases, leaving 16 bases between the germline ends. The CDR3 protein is CASSQDRISGSNIQYF. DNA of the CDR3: TGCGCCAGCAGCCAAGATCGAATTAGCGGATCGAACATTCAGTACTTC.

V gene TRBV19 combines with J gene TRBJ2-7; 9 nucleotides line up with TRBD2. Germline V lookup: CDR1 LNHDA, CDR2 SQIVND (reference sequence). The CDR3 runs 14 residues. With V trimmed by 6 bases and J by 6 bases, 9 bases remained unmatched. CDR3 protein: CASRGGQTSGEQYF. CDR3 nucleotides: TGTGCCAGTAGGGGGGGACAGACTAGCGGCGAGCAGTACTTC.

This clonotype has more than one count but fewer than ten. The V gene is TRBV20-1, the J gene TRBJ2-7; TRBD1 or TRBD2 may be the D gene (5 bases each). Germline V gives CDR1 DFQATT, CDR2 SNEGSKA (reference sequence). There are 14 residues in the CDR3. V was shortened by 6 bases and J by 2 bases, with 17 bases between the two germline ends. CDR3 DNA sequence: TGCAGTGCCCCCAGCCGGGACGGACCCTACGAGCAGTACTTC. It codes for CSAPSRDGPYEQYF.

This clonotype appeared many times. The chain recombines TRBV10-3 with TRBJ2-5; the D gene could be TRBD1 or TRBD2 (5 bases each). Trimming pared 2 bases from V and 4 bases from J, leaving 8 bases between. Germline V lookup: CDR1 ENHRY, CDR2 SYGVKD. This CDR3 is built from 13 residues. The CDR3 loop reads CAISEGTGETQYF. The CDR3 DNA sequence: TGTGCCATCAGTGAGGGGACCGGAGAGACCCAGTACTTC.

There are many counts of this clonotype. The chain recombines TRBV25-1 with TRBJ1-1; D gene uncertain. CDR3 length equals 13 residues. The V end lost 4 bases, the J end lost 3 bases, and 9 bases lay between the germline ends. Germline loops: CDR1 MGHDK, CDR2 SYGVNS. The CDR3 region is CASSGSPHTEAFF. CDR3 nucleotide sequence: TGTGCCAGCAGTGGGTCTCCTCACACTGAAGCTTTCTTT.

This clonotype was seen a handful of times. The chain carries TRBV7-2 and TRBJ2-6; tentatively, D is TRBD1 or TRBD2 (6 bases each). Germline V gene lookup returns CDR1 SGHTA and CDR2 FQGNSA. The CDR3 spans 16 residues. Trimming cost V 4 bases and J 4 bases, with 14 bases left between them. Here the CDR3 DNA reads TGTGCCAGCAGCTACCGGGGGCTAAACGGGGCCAACGTCCTGACTTTC. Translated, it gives CASSYRGLNGANVLTF.

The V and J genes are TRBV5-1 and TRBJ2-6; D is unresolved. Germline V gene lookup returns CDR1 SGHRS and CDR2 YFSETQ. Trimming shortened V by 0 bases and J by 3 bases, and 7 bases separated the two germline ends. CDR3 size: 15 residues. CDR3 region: CASSLDLVGANVLTF. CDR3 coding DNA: TGCGCCAGCAGCTTGGATCTTGTTGGGGCCAACGTCCTGACTTTC.

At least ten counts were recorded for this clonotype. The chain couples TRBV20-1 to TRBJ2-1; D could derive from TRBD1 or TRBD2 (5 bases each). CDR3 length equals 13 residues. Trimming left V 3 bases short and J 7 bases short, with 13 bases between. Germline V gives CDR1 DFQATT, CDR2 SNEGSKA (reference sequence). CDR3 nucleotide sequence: TGCAGTGCTAGTACGGGATGGGGGAATGAGCAGTTCTTC. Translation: CSASTGWGNEQFF.

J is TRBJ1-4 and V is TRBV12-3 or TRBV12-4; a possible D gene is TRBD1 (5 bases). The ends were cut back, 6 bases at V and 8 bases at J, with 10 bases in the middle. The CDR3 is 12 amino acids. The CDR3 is CASRSGLEKLFF. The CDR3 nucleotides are TGTGCCAGCAGATCAGGGTTAGAAAAACTGTTTTTT.

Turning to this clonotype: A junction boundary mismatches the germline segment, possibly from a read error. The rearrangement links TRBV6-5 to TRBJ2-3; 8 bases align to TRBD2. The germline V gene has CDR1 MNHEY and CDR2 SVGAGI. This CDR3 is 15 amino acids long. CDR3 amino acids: CARSFRTSSTDTQYF. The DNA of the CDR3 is TGTGCCAGAAGTTTCCGGACTAGCAGCACAGATACGCAGTATTTT.